A selection of T cell receptor beta chains follows, all from one sample in a study of T-cell reconstitution after alpha-beta-depleted transplantation in children. Via MiXCR, TCRdb re-called the PCR reads, giving one row per CDR3 protein. The sample shows 330,000 or so distinct CDR3 sequences, around 7.1% of them seen only once. The sample consisted of peripheral blood, taken 360 days after TCRalphabeta/CD19-depleted stem cell transplant. Every receptor here comes from a female patient between 2 and 15 years old who had a stem cell transplant for Fanconi anemia, so the T cells may come from the graft donor. Both conserved end residues are part of each CDR3. Fields, in order: V gene, D gene, clone size, J gene, CDR3 DNA, CDR3 protein. A D gene is named only where the DNA matches it firmly. Clone size is shown for a subset of rows, as once, few, many or a class of expanded clone.

V: TRBV28
D: .
size: many
J: TRBJ2-3
DNA: TGTGCCAGCAGTTTATGGGGGCTGGGGAGGACCCCCACAGATACGCAGTATTTT
CDR3: CASSLWGLGRTPTDTQYF

V: TRBV6-1
D: .
size: .
J: TRBJ1-2
DNA: TGTGCCAGCAGTGATGGTGTTAATAACTATGGCTACACCTTC
CDR3: CASSDGVNNYGYTF

V: TRBV4-2
D: .
size: many
J: TRBJ2-4
DNA: TGTGCCAGCAGCCAAGGATACTCTGGGGGCAAAAACATTCAGTACTTC
CDR3: CASSQGYSGGKNIQYF

V: TRBV12-3/TRBV12-4
D: .
size: many
J: TRBJ1-5
DNA: TGTGCCAGCAGTTGGACAGCTGATAACCAGCCCCAGCATTTT
CDR3: CASSWTADNQPQHF

V: TRBV2
D: TRBD1
size: .
J: TRBJ1-2
DNA: TGTGCCAGCAGTGAAGGGACAGGAGTGACTAACTATGGCTACACCTTC
CDR3: CASSEGTGVTNYGYTF

V: TRBV4-1
D: TRBD1
size: .
J: TRBJ2-7
DNA: TGCGCCAGCAGCCATGTACCCGGGACAGGGATCGAGCAGTACTTC
CDR3: CASSHVPGTGIEQYF

V: TRBV19
D: .
size: few
J: TRBJ1-1
DNA: TGTGCCAGTAGTATTTCGAGTGGCACTGAAGCTTTCTTT
CDR3: CASSISSGTEAFF

V: TRBV7-6
D: TRBD1
size: many
J: TRBJ2-1
DNA: TGTGCCAGCAGCCCATCCGGGACAGGGAACAATGAGCAGTTCTTC
CDR3: CASSPSGTGNNEQFF

V: TRBV9
D: .
size: many
J: TRBJ2-1
DNA: TGTGCCAGCAGCGTAGGGGGCTCCTACAATGAGCAGTTCTTC
CDR3: CASSVGGSYNEQFF

V: TRBV4-2
D: .
size: many
J: TRBJ2-1
DNA: TGTGCCAGCAGCCAGGTGACTAGACTCGTATACAATGAGCAGTTCTTC
CDR3: CASSQVTRLVYNEQFF

V: TRBV12-3/TRBV12-4
D: .
size: many
J: TRBJ1-2
DNA: TGTGCCAGCAGTTTATTAGGGTCGCGAGGCTACACCTTC
CDR3: CASSLLGSRGYTF

V: TRBV7-8
D: TRBD2
size: .
J: TRBJ2-1
DNA: TGTGCCAGCAGCCACCGCGGGGGGGTTCGCTCCTACAATGAGCAGTTCTTC
CDR3: CASSHRGGVRSYNEQFF

V: TRBV7-3
D: .
size: .
J: TRBJ2-5
DNA: TGTGCCAGCAGCCCCCTCCATCAAGAGACCCAGTACTTC
CDR3: CASSPLHQETQYF

V: TRBV5-1
D: .
size: few
J: TRBJ1-2
DNA: TGCGCCAGTTCGCAGGTCCCCGGGGTTGGCTACACCTTC
CDR3: CASSQVPGVGYTF

V: TRBV5-1
D: TRBD1
size: many
J: TRBJ1-6
DNA: TGCGCCAGCAGCGAATCCGACAGGGGGTCCCTCCACTTT
CDR3: CASSESDRGSLHF

V: TRBV12-3/TRBV12-4
D: .
size: many
J: TRBJ1-2
DNA: TGTGCCAGCAGTCTAGCCCTGGGACATCTCGAGGACTACACCTTC
CDR3: CASSLALGHLEDYTF

V: TRBV5-1
D: .
size: many
J: TRBJ2-7
DNA: TGCGCCAGCAGCCGGCGGGACATTCAGAACGAGCAGTACTTC
CDR3: CASSRRDIQNEQYF

V: TRBV7-9
D: .
size: many
J: TRBJ2-4
DNA: TGTGCCAGCAGCTTAGTAGGTAACATTCAGTACTTC
CDR3: CASSLVGNIQYF

V: TRBV12-3/TRBV12-4
D: TRBD2
size: few
J: TRBJ2-1
DNA: TGTGCCTTCAGTTTCGTGTTTTCGACTAGCGGGAAATTCTACAATGAGCAGTTCTTC
CDR3: CAFSFVFSTSGKFYNEQFF

V: TRBV6-2/TRBV6-3
D: TRBD1
size: few
J: TRBJ1-5
DNA: TGTGCCAGCAGTTTGACAGGGAGGTACCAGCCCCAGCATTTT
CDR3: CASSLTGRYQPQHF